These 14 T cell receptor beta chains came from one sample sequenced in a study of T cells in Graves' hyperthyroidism and ophthalmopathy. Amplification of TCR beta CDR3 regions used RNA as the template. When the TCR CDR3 underwent first-round RT-PCR, the HTBI primer set was used. MiXCR, applied by TCRdb to the multiplex PCR reads, yields one record per CDR3 protein. The sample yields some 600,000 distinct CDR3 sequences, around 46% seen once. What was sequenced was peripheral blood or thyroid tissue (not recorded which). The receptors were sampled from a woman under 30 with Graves' hyperthyroidism.

To note about this clonotype: One junction end disagrees with the germline gene, perhaps due to a read error. V usage is TRBV7-2 and J usage is TRBJ2-5; perhaps TRBD1 as D (6 bases). The CDR3 spans 13 residues. CDR1 SGHTA and CDR2 FQGNSA come from the germline V gene. DNA for the CDR3: TGTGCCAGCACCTTAGGGGGATCGGAGGCCCAGTACTTC. This sequence encodes CASTLGGSEAQYF.

Points on this clonotype: One end of the junction does not line up with germline, which may come from a read error. The rearrangement joins TRBV2 to TRBJ1-4; TRBD1 matches at 7 bases. CDR1 SNHLY and CDR2 FYNNEI come from the germline V gene. This CDR3 has 12 residues. The CDR3 reads CASSGDRQGALF. In DNA, the CDR3 is TGTGCCAGCAGTGGCGATAGACAGGGAGCCCTTTTT.

V is TRBV12-1 and J is TRBJ1-5; TRBD1, as called in the table, went unchecked against the DNA. TRBV12-1 is a documented pseudogene. The CDR3 length is 14 residues. The CDR3 protein is CASSQSAGYQPQHF. The CDR3 DNA sequence: TGTGCCAGCAGTCAAAGCGCAGGGTATCAGCCCCAGCATTTT.

The genes are TRBV10-1 and TRBJ1-1; tentatively, D is TRBD1 (5 bases). The germline V gene has CDR1 WNHNN and CDR2 SYGVQD (reference sequence). The CDR3 sequence is 14 residues long. The germline V and J ends were trimmed by 2 bases and 0 bases, with 7 bases remaining between them. The CDR3: CASSEGAVNTEAFF. CDR3 nucleotides: TGCGCCAGCAGTGAGGGGGCGGTGAACACTGAAGCTTTCTTT.

V usage is TRBV9 and J usage is TRBJ1-6, with TRBD1 matching over 8 bases. From germline, CDR1 is SGDLS and CDR2 YYNGEE. V was pared by 2 bases and J by 2 bases, with 6 bases of the junction left unmatched. This CDR3 has 17 amino acids. The CDR3 DNA is TGTGCCAGCAGCGTCTTGGACAGGGAGGCCTATAATTCACCCCTCCACTTT. Translating it yields CASSVLDREAYNSPLHF.

The V and J genes are TRBV10-2 and TRBJ1-5; D is possibly TRBD1 (6 bases). Germline V gives CDR1 WSHSY, CDR2 SAAADI. V was shortened by 6 bases and J by 6 bases, with 9 bases between the two germline ends. The CDR3 is made up of 12 amino acids. The CDR3 spells CASSGGPQPQHF. In DNA, the CDR3 is TGCGCCAGCAGCGGGGGGCCTCAGCCCCAGCATTTT.

The V gene is TRBV9, the J gene TRBJ1-2, with unresolved D. The germline V and J ends were trimmed by 3 bases and 4 bases, with 10 bases remaining between them. Per the germline V gene, CDR1 is SGDLS and CDR2 is YYNGEE. This CDR3 comprises 13 residues. The CDR3 DNA reads as TGTGCCAGCAGCGGCCCCCGGGGCTATGGCTACACCTTC. It is translated as CASSGPRGYGYTF.

The J gene is TRBJ2-7, the V gene TRBV7-8, with D uncertain. Looked up from germline, CDR1 is SGHVS and CDR2 is FQNEAQ. The CDR3 runs to 15 residues. Deletions cut 3 bases from V and 0 bases from J, with 12 bases between. The CDR3 is CASSLRRDPSYEQYF. CDR3 bases: TGTGCCAGCAGCTTGCGGAGAGACCCCTCCTACGAGCAGTACTTC.

The chain uses TRBV11-1 and TRBJ2-7; D assignment may be TRBD1 or TRBD2 (5 bases each). Germline V gives CDR1 SGHAT, CDR2 FQDESV (reference sequence). The CDR3 is 14 residues long. V was pared by 3 bases and J by 3 bases, with 12 bases between. The chain's CDR3 is CASSLWGSDYEQYF. Written as DNA, the CDR3 is TGTGCCAGCAGCTTGTGGGGGAGTGACTACGAGCAGTACTTC.

Comment on this clonotype: The junction departs from the called germline gene at one end, perhaps through a read error. V is TRBV7-2 and J is TRBJ2-6; no clear D gene. Germline values: CDR1 SGHTA, CDR2 FQGNSA. The CDR3 contains 14 residues. The CDR3 loop reads CAGSLGSGANVLTF. The CDR3, as DNA: TGTGCCGGCAGTCTGGGGTCTGGGGCCAACGTCCTGACTTTC.

The chain has TRBV2 and TRBJ1-2; 8 bases are a match to TRBD1. The length of the CDR3 is 16 residues. V shed 6 bases, J shed 3 bases, and the junction held 12 bases outside the gene matches. Germline V gene data show CDR1 as SNHLY and CDR2 as FYNNEI. The CDR3 bases are TGTGCCAGCAGGCCCTCAGAGGCAGGGGGCGACTATGGCTACACCTTC. It specifies CASRPSEAGGDYGYTF.

The V and J genes are TRBV9 and TRBJ2-7, with 8 bases that match TRBD2. J lost 5 bases, V lost 7 bases, and 14 bases had no gene match. CDR1 and CDR2 from the germline V gene are SGDLS and YYNGEE. The CDR3 runs 15 residues. The CDR3 here is CASSPHGRAWDEQYF. The DNA of the CDR3 is TGTGCCAGCTCACCACACGGGAGGGCTTGGGACGAGCAGTACTTC.

V usage is TRBV2 and J usage is TRBJ1-5; perhaps TRBD1 as D (5 bases). The V end lost 6 bases, the J end lost 6 bases, and 12 bases lay between the germline ends. This CDR3 spans 13 amino acids. The germline CDR1 and CDR2 sequences are SNHLY and FYNNEI. CDR3 DNA: TGTGCCAGCAGGCCTCAGGGTTTTCAGCCCCAGCATTTT. Translated: CASRPQGFQPQHF. Variable domain in full (rest from reference TRBV2 and TRBJ1-5): EPEVTQTPSHQVTQMGQEVILRCVPISNHLYFYWYRQILGQKVEFLVSFYNNEISEKSEIFDDQFSVERPDGSNFTLKIRSTKLEDSAMYFCASRPQGFQPQHFGDGTRLSIL.

The J gene is TRBJ1-1, the V gene TRBV19; 8 bases match TRBD1. From germline, CDR1 is LNHDA and CDR2 SQIVND (reference sequence). The CDR3 length is 13 residues. Losses at the gene ends were 9 bases for V and 0 bases for J; bases not matched to a gene: 3. CDR3 nucleotide sequence: TGTGCCAGCCAGGACAGGGTGAACACTGAAGCTTTCTTT. Translating it yields CASQDRVNTEAFF. Full variable domain (remainder filled in from reference TRBV19 and TRBJ1-1): DGGITQSPKYLFRKEGQNVTLSCEQNLNHDAMYWYRQDPGQGLRLIYYSQIVNDFQKGDIAEGYSVSREKKESFPLTVTSAQKNPTAFYLCASQDRVNTEAFFGQGTRLTVV.